This paragraph covers one T cell receptor beta chain sequence. Its specificity is unknown. CD4+ T cells from unexposed donors were obtained before the COVID-19 pandemic (2011-2018). CD4+ T cells were isolated from the cells after around 10 days of culture. The data are from a study of CD4 T cells in relation to SARS-CoV-2 and coronaviruses. Generated by immunoSEQ multiplex PCR, the TCRdb table keeps only in-frame clones and is missing some. The data show under 20,000 clones, about 80% seen once. CDR3 length: 13 amino acids. The V gene lost 3 bases and the J gene lost 4 bases, with 12 bases spanning the gap. CDR1 is DFQATT, CDR2 SNEGSKA, per germline (reference sequence).

The sequencing sample was made of CD4+ T cells from PBMCs, cultured in vitro. V usage is TRBV20-1 and J usage is TRBJ1-2; D not resolved. This clonotype was obtained from a human donor in good health. CDR3 in amino acids: CSASYGMGYGYTF. The CDR3 nucleotides are TGCAGTGCTAGTTACGGGATGGGCTATGGCTACACCTTC.